Below, one T cell receptor beta chain is given with its context. This specimen belongs to a study of shared T cell receptors in the human thymus. Data came from immunoSEQ multiplex PCR; TCRdb stores just in-frame clones and leaves some out. Among over 350,000 clones listed, over 90% were seen once. The sample comprised thymocytes. The TCR was taken from a human donor.

The CDR3: CASSVSERDREEGTGEKLFF. The CDR3 DNA reads TGTGCCAGCAGCGTGTCCGAGAGGGACAGGGAGGAGGGAACTGGGGAAAAACTGTTTTTT. This chain links TRBV9 with TRBJ1-4; 9 bases match TRBD1. V dropped 2 bases and J dropped 8; count of bases not matched to a gene: 22. CDR1 is SGDLS, CDR2 YYNGEE, per germline. CDR3 length equals 20 residues. The full variable domain, in which reference TRBV9 and TRBJ1-4 provide the parts outside the CDR3, is DSGVTQTPKHLITATGQRVTLRCSPRSGDLSVYWYQQSLDQGLQFLIQYYNGEERAKGNILERFSAQQFPDLHSELNLSSLELGDSALYFCASSVSERDREEGTGEKLFFGSGTQLSVL.